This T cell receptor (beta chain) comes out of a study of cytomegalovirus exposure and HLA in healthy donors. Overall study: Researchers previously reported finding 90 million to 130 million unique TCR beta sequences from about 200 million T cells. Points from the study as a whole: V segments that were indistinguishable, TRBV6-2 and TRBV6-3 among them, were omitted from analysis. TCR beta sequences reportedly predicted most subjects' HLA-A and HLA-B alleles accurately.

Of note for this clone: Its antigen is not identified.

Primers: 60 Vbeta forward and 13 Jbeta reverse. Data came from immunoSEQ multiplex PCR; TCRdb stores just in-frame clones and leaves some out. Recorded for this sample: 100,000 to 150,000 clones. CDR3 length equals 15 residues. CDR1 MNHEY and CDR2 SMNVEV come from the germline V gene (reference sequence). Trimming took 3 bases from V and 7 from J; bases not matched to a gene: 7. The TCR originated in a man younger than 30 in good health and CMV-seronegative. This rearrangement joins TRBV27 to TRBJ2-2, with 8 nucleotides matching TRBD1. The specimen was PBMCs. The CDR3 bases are TGTGCCAGCAGTTTCCAGGGGGCGCATGGCGGGGAGCTGTTTTTT. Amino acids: CASSFQGAHGGELFF.